The rows below give T cell receptor beta chains drawn from one sample of a study of T-cell memory formation after mild COVID-19. TCRdb itself ran the 5' RACE reads through MiXCR, one entry per CDR3 protein. The sample lists 170,000 or so distinct CDR3 sequences, around a third occurring once. The sequenced sample consisted of PBMCs or a T cell subset sorted from them (not recorded which). The source is an adult woman who had mild COVID-19 (a few samples of this study predate the infection). Cell type and time point are not known. The CDR3 runs from the conserved cysteine through the conserved F or W. D genes are given only for firm matches.

d_call j_call v_call cdr3_aa
NA TRBJ2-7 TRBV12-3/TRBV12-4 CASTPSFRRVPHYEQYF
NA TRBJ2-2 TRBV30 CAWSIRNTGELFF
NA TRBJ1-5 TRBV7-2 CASSVRGNQPQHF
NA TRBJ2-3 TRBV6-5 CASSSHSGDTQYF
NA TRBJ2-7 TRBV6-2/TRBV6-3 CASSFSRQSYEQYF
NA TRBJ2-1 TRBV6-1 CASSLELGLLNNEQFF
NA TRBJ2-5 TRBV12-3/TRBV12-4 CASSLGSGVRETQYF
NA TRBJ2-1 TRBV3-1 CASSQLLAVGKSYNEQFF
TRBD1 TRBJ2-5 TRBV5-1 CASSLGTGTETQYF
TRBD2 TRBJ2-3 TRBV7-2 CASSPIAGGPVLQYF
NA TRBJ2-5 TRBV6-6 CASNPATSNRAQYF
NA TRBJ2-6 TRBV5-1 CASSLTASGANVLTF
NA TRBJ2-7 TRBV12-3/TRBV12-4 CASSRTGPSSYEQYF
NA TRBJ1-6 TRBV25-1 CASSRGGGSPLHF
TRBD1 TRBJ2-3 TRBV7-9 CASRMTGTPEVTQYF
NA TRBJ2-1 TRBV24-1 CATSDPPRTHNEQFF
TRBD1 TRBJ2-1 TRBV20-1 CSAGDRATYNEQFF
TRBD1 TRBJ1-4 TRBV4-1 CASSPGQGVANEKLFF
TRBD1 TRBJ1-1 TRBV12-3/TRBV12-4 CASRGAGTGNTEAFF
TRBD2 TRBJ2-7 TRBV7-8 CASSLASPSGGSYEQYF
NA TRBJ1-2 TRBV6-1 CASSEVGRNYGYTF
NA TRBJ2-7 TRBV4-3 CASSQAPGDYEQYF
TRBD2 TRBJ2-7 TRBV20-1 CSARETGTRTGEQYF
NA TRBJ1-5 TRBV18 CASSLSPGSQPQHF
NA TRBJ2-3 TRBV7-9 CAGQTRGITDTQYF
TRBD2 TRBJ2-7 TRBV20-1 CSATAGGTAYEQYF
TRBD1 TRBJ2-7 TRBV5-1 CASSPWTGLLGEEQYF
TRBD1 TRBJ2-7 TRBV5-1 CARCRDRSSYEQYF
NA TRBJ2-2 TRBV24-1 CATSPPVGSPGELFF
NA TRBJ1-1 TRBV19 CASISTEAFF
TRBD1 TRBJ2-7 TRBV20-1 CSATTGTVLGEQYF
TRBD2 TRBJ2-1 TRBV11-1 CASREGTSGREQFF
TRBD1 TRBJ2-1 TRBV25-1 CASPDRHNEQFF
TRBD2 TRBJ2-3 TRBV7-3 CASSSGLAGADTQYF
TRBD1 TRBJ1-3 TRBV9 CASSGRGQGVDTIYF
TRBD2 TRBJ2-7 TRBV3-1 CASLTLAGSNRYEQYF
NA TRBJ2-1 TRBV19 CASSSTGARYNEQFF
TRBD2 TRBJ2-1 TRBV20-1 CSARDKREGLWDEQFF
TRBD1 TRBJ2-7 TRBV5-1 CASSLDRGSYEQYF
TRBD1 TRBJ1-2 TRBV3-1 CASSPFLDRLVYYGYTF
NA TRBJ2-3 TRBV20-1 CSARWALTDTQYF
NA TRBJ2-2 TRBV6-5 CASRATQGISGELFF
TRBD1 TRBJ1-5 TRBV5-1 CASSFDGQGANQPQHF
NA TRBJ2-3 TRBV7-2 CASSLATDTQYF
TRBD1 TRBJ2-7 TRBV15 CATSRAGTGDEQYF
NA TRBJ2-3 TRBV5-5 CASSLDLTDTQYF
TRBD1 TRBJ1-2 TRBV5-6 CASSSGTGVSYGYTF
NA TRBJ2-4 TRBV5-1 CASSLGSPKNIQYF
NA TRBJ2-5 TRBV27 CASSLAGMETQYF